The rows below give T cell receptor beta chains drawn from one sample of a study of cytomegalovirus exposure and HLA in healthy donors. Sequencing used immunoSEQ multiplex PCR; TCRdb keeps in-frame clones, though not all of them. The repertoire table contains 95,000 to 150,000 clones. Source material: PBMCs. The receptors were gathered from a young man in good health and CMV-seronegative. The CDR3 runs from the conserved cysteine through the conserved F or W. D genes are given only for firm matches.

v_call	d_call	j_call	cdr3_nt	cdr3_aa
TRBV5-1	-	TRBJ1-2	TGCGCCAGCAGCGTTAGTACAGGGTTCTATGGCTACACCTTC	CASSVSTGFYGYTF
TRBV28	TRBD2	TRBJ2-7	TGTGCCAGCAGTTCTCCCCCCCCCGGGACTAGCGACACCTACGAGCAGTACTTC	CASSSPPPGTSDTYEQYF
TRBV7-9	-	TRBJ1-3	TGTGCCAGCAGCCAAGGAGCAGGGGCTGGAAACACCATATATTTT	CASSQGAGAGNTIYF
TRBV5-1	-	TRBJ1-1	TGCGCCAGCAGCTCAAACCGGGAGCTGAACACTGAAGCTTTCTTT	CASSSNRELNTEAFF
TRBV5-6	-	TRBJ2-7	TGTGCCAGCAGGGCTCGCAGGGTCCTCTCCTACGAGCAGTACTTC	CASRARRVLSYEQYF
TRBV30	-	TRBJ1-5	TGTGCCTGGAGAGGAGGGGGGGCAAAGCAGCCCCAGCATTTT	CAWRGGGAKQPQHF
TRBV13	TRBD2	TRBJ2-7	TGTGCCAGCAGCTCCCGGACTAGCGGGGTCGAGCAGTACTTC	CASSSRTSGVEQYF
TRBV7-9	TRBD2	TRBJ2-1	TGTGCCAGCAGCTTAACGACTAGCGGATCCCAGTTCTTC	CASSLTTSGSQFF
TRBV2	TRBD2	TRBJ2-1	TGTGCCAGCAGACCCCTAGCGGGTTCCTACAATGAGCAGTTCTTC	CASRPLAGSYNEQFF
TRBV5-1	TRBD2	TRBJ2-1	TGCGCCAGCAGCTTTACTAGCGGTTACAATGAGCAGTTCTTC	CASSFTSGYNEQFF
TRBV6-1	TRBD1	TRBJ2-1	TGTGCCAGCAGGGAAAGACAGGGCAATGAGCAGTTCTTC	CASRERQGNEQFF
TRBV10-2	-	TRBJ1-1	TGCGCCAGCAGTGAGTCAACAGTTGTGAACACTGAAGCTTTCTTT	CASSESTVVNTEAFF
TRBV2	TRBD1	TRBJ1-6	TGTGCCAGCAGCTACTATACAGGGGGTAATTCACCCCTCCACTTT	CASSYYTGGNSPLHF
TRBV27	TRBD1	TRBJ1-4	TGTGCCAGCAGTCGCCGGGACAGGCCCAATGAAAAACTGTTTTTT	CASSRRDRPNEKLFF
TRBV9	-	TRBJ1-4	TGTGCCAGCACTTGGGGGAGGGAGGGCTCAGGTAATGAAAAACTGTTTTTT	CASTWGREGSGNEKLFF
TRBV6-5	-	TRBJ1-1	TGTGCCAGCACTAGCTTAGGTTATAACACTGAAGCTTTCTTT	CASTSLGYNTEAFF
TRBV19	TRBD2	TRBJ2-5	TGTGCCAGTCGAAAGACTAGCGGGAGAGGAGAGACCCAGTACTTC	CASRKTSGRGETQYF
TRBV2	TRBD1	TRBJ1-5	TGTGCCAGCAGCGGCAGACAGGGGGAATTTCAGCCCCAGCATTTT	CASSGRQGEFQPQHF
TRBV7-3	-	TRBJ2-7	TGTGCCAGCAGCTTAACGAGAGACTACGAGCAGTACTTC	CASSLTRDYEQYF
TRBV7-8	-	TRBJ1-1	TGTGCCAGCAGCTTAGGGACAGCGAACACTGAAGCTTTCTTT	CASSLGTANTEAFF
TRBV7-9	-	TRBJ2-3	TGTGCCAGCAGTCACAGGGTGGATACGCAGTATTTT	CASSHRVDTQYF
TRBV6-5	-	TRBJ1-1	TGTGCCAGCAGTTACTCACAGTCGGGGGTCACTGAAGCTTTCTTT	CASSYSQSGVTEAFF
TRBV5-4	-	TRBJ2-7	TGTGCCAGCAGCTTGGTGGGCAGGGCCCACGAGCAGTACTTC	CASSLVGRAHEQYF
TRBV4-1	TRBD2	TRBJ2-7	TGCGCCAGCAGCCAACCCATACCTAGAGCGGGGGGATACGAGCAGTACTTC	CASSQPIPRAGGYEQYF
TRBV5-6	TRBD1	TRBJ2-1	TGTGCCAGCAGCTTTTCCAGGGGGCGCGATGAGCAGTTCTTC	CASSFSRGRDEQFF
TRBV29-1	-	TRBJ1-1	TGCAGCGTTGAAAAGCGGGACCGGCACACTGAAGCTTTCTTT	CSVEKRDRHTEAFF
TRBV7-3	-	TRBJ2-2	TGTGCCAGCAGCTCATTAGGCGGGTCCCACACCGGGGAGCTGTTTTTT	CASSSLGGSHTGELFF
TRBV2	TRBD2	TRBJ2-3	TGTGCCAGCAGTTCCCAGCGGGGGGGCTGGGATACGCAGTATTTT	CASSSQRGGWDTQYF
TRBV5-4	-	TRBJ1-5	TGTGCCAGCAGCTTGGGGCCGGGAAATCAGCCCCAGCATTTT	CASSLGPGNQPQHF
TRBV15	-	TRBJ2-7	TGTGCCACCAGCAGAGATAGGCGGTACCGCGAGCAGTACTTC	CATSRDRRYREQYF
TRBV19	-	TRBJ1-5	TGTGCCAGCCGACAGCCTTATAGCAATCAGCCCCAGCATTTT	CASRQPYSNQPQHF